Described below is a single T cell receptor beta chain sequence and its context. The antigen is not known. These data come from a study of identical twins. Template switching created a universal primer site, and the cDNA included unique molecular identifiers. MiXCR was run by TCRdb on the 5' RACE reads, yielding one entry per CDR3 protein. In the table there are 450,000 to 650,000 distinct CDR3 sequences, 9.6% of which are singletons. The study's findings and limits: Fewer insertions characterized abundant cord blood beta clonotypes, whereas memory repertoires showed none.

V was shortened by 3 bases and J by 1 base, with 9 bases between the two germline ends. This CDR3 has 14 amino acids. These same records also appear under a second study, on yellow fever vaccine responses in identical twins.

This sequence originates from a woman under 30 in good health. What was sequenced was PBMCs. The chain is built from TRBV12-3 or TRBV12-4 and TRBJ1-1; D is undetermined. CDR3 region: CASSFLIWNTEAFF. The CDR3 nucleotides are TGTGCCAGCAGTTTTCTGATCTGGAACACTGAAGCTTTCTTT.